This T cell receptor (beta chain) is drawn from a study of blood T cell repertoires in COVID-19. On the study more broadly: COVID-19 samples, acute and convalescent, were from the United States, Italy and Spain.

The CDR3 totals 16 residues. Germline values: CDR1 LGHNA, CDR2 YNFKEQ. After removal of 0 bases from V and 6 bases from J, the junction contained 7 bases not matched to a gene. Profiled with immunoSEQ multiplex PCR; TCRdb holds only in-frame clones, not every one. Counted here are around 210,000 clones, about 90% occurring once; the ten biggest clones make up roughly 1.5%. Material for sequencing was peripheral blood. V is TRBV4-2 and J is TRBJ2-7; 11 nucleotides match TRBD2. This TCR derives from a man aged 18 to 29 with active or convalescent COVID-19. The CDR3 coding sequence is TGTGCCAGCAGCCAAGATGTTTCTCTAGCGGGAGGCGAGCAGTACTTC. This codes for CASSQDVSLAGGEQYF.